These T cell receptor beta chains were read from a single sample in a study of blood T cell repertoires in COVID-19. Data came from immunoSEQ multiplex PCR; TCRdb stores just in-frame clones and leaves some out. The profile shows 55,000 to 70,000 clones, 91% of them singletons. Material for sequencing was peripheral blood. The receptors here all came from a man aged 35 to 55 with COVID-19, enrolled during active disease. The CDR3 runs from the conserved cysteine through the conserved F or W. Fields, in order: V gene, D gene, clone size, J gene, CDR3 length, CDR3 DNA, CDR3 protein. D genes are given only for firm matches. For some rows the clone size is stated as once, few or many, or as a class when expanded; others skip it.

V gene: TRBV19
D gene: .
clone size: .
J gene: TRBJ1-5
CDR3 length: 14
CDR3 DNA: TGTGCCAGTAGTACCGGACGGAGGGATCAGCCCCAGCATTTT
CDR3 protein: CASSTGRRDQPQHF

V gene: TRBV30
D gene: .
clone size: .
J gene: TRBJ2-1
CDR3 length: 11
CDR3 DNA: TGTGCCTATAGGGGGAGAAATGAGCAGTTCTTC
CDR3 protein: CAYRGRNEQFF

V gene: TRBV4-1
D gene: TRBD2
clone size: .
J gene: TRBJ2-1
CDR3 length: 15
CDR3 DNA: TGCGCCAGCAGCCCTCCTAGCGGGCGAAACAATGAGCAGTTCTTC
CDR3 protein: CASSPPSGRNNEQFF

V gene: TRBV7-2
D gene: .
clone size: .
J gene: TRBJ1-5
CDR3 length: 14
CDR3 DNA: TGTGCCAGCAGCGAACCCCAGGGGCATCAGCCCCAGCATTTT
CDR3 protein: CASSEPQGHQPQHF

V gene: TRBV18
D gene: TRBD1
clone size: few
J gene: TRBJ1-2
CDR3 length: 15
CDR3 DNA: TGTGCCAGCTCATCCGAACAGGGGGCCCTTTATGGCTACACCTTC
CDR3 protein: CASSSEQGALYGYTF

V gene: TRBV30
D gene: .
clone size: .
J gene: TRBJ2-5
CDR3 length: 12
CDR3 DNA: TGTGCCTGGGGCGGGGTTCAAGAGACCCAGTACTTC
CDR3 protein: CAWGGVQETQYF

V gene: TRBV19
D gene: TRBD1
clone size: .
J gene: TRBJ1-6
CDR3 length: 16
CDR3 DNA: TGTGCCAGTAGTATGACAGGGAGTTCTCTCGATTCACCCCTCCACTTT
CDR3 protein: CASSMTGSSLDSPLHF

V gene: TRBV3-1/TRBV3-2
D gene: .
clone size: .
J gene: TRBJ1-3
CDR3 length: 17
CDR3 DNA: TGTGCCAGCAGCCAAGAAAGGTGGGGGCTCTCTGGAAACACCATATATTTT
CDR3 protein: CASSQERWGLSGNTIYF

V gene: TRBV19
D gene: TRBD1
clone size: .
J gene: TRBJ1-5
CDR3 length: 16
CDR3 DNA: TGTGCCAGTAGTCTCCGACCGGGACAGGTTGATCAGCCCCAGCATTTT
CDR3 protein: CASSLRPGQVDQPQHF

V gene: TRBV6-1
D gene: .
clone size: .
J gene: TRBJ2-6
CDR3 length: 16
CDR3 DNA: TGTGCCAGCAGTGAACGACAGACCTCTGGGGCCAACGTCCTGACTTTC
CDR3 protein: CASSERQTSGANVLTF

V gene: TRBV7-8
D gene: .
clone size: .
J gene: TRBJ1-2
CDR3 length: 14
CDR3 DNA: TGTGCCAGCAGCCCCCGCCGAGACAGTTATGGCTACACCTTC
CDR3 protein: CASSPRRDSYGYTF

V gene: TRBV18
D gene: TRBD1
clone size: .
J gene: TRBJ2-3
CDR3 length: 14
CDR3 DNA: TGTGCCAGCTCGGCGGGACAGGGCACAGATACGCAGTATTTT
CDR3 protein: CASSAGQGTDTQYF

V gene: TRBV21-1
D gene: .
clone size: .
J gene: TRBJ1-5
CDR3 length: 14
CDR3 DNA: TGTGCCAGCAGCAAAGAGGGAGGGCCTCAGCCCCAGCATTTT
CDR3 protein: CASSKEGGPQPQHF

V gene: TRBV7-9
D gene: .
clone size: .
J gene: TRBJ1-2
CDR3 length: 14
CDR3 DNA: TGTGCCAGCAGCCCCAGGGAAAGGGTATATGGCTACACCTTC
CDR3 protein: CASSPRERVYGYTF

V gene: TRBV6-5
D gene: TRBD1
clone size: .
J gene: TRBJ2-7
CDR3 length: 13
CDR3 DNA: TGTGCCAGCAGTACGCAGGGGGCCGGCGAGCAGTACTTC
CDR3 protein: CASSTQGAGEQYF